These 21 T cell receptor beta chains were all obtained from the same sample, sequenced in a study of OX40 agonist ivuxolimab in advanced cancers. Libraries were prepared through the immunoSEQ multiplex PCR assay. The immuneACCESS repertoire file appears here via TCRdb, limited to in-frame rearrangements. These files lack a portion of the clones; in checked studies, under half of the deficit traces to unresolved V genes, and the cause of the others is not known. This sample has around 51,000 clones in its table, and about 80% of those were observed once. The ten biggest clones cover 3% of the sample. The material sequenced was CD4+ or CD8+ T cells sorted from blood, taken in a trial of the OX40 agonist ivuxolimab. These receptors were taken from an adult with an advanced solid tumor such as melanoma, head and neck, liver or kidney cancer.

This CDR3 is CASSSQSAYYGCRFDGYTF. The CDR3 DNA follows: TGTGCCAGCAGCTCCCAGTCTGCCTATTACGGGTGTAGATTCGATGGCTACACCTTC. This chain joins TRBV7-6 and TRBJ1-2, with D uncertain. The CDR3 is 19 amino acids. The V end was cut by 4 bases, the J end by 6 bases, with 30 bases between. Per germline, CDR1 SGHVS and CDR2 FNYEAQ.

This clone was detected a few times. The chain is built from TRBV7-9 and TRBJ1-1; 10 bases map to TRBD1. J gave up 4 bases and V 6 bases, and 5 bases lay outside the gene matches. This CDR3 has 14 amino acids. CDR1 and CDR2 from the germline V gene are SEHNR and FQNEAQ (reference sequence). The CDR3 bases are TGTGCCAGCAGTGCTAGGACAGGGGGCACTGAAGCTTTCTTT. Its protein product is CASSARTGGTEAFF.

This clone occurred a few times. The chain carries TRBV19 and TRBJ2-1; the match to TRBD2 covers 11 bases. Trimming removed 8 bases from V and 4 bases from J; junction bases left unmatched: 7. CDR1 and CDR2 from the germline V gene are LNHDA and SQIVND (reference sequence). This CDR3 has 15 amino acids. The DNA of the CDR3 is TGTGCCAGTGGGGCTAGCGGGGGGCTATACAATGAGCAGTTCTTC. Its protein is CASGASGGLYNEQFF.

This chain joins TRBV6-1 and TRBJ2-3; D is unclear. This CDR3 region has 15 residues. V gave up 5 bases and J gave up 5 bases, with 17 bases separating them. CDR1 MNHNS and CDR2 SASEGT come from the germline V gene. CDR3 coding DNA: TGTGCCAGCAGTTTGCCCGCAGACGTGGGAGATACGCAGTATTTT. This gives the protein CASSLPADVGDTQYF.

The table lists this clone with a few counts. The rearrangement links TRBV5-1 to TRBJ1-2, with 9 bases aligning to TRBD1. V was clipped by 7 bases and J by 0 bases; unmatched bases: 10. CDR3 size: 16 residues. Germline V gives CDR1 SGHRS, CDR2 YFSETQ. In DNA, the CDR3 is TGCGCCAGCCAGCTTGGGACAGGGCCGACTAACTATGGCTACACCTTC. As protein: CASQLGTGPTNYGYTF.

The rearrangement joins TRBV13 to TRBJ2-7, with 7 bases aligning to TRBD1. CDR1 is PRHDT, CDR2 FYEKMQ, per germline (reference sequence). The CDR3 is made up of 14 amino acids. V dropped 4 bases and J dropped 6; count of bases not matched to a gene: 9. CDR3 loop: CASSSDGSGGEQYF. The DNA of the CDR3 is TGTGCCAGCAGCTCGGATGGCTCAGGGGGCGAGCAGTACTTC.

This rearrangement joins TRBV7-9 to TRBJ2-3, with TRBD2 matching over 7 bases. V lost 7 bases to trimming and J lost 6 bases; unmatched junction nucleotides: 7. The CDR3 sequence is 13 residues long. Germline CDR1 and CDR2: SEHNR and FQNEAQ (reference sequence). The CDR3 DNA reads as TGTGCCAGCATGGGAGGGGCCCGGGATACGCAGTATTTT. This translates into CASMGGARDTQYF.

This clone was detected a few times. This chain links TRBV6-1 with TRBJ1-5, with D possibly matching TRBD1 (5 bases). The CDR3 loop spans 16 amino acids. V lost 1 base and J 5 bases, leaving 15 bases between the germline ends. Germline V gene lookup returns CDR1 MNHNS and CDR2 SASEGT. This chain's CDR3 is CASSEGRTRGDQPQHF. CDR3 DNA: TGTGCCAGCAGTGAAGGTCGCACTAGGGGAGATCAGCCCCAGCATTTT.

This clone was seen more than once but under ten times. The genes are TRBV6-1 and TRBJ1-6; 8 bases are a match to TRBD1. The CDR3 length is 17 residues. Losses at the gene ends were 4 bases for V and 1 base for J; bases not matched to a gene: 6. Germline V gene sequence: CDR1 MNHNS, CDR2 SASEGT. CDR3 protein: CASSGGQGRSYNSPLHF. In DNA form, the CDR3 reads TGTGCCAGCAGTGGCGGACAGGGAAGGTCCTATAATTCACCCCTCCACTTT.

This chain joins TRBV19 and TRBJ2-5; 8 bases fit TRBD2. The last part of the DNA fits TRBJ2-7 better; the J call may be wrong. The CDR3 length is 14 residues. Germline V gives CDR1 LNHDA, CDR2 SQIVND (reference sequence). CDR3 sequence (DNA): TGTGCCAGTAGTATAGGCGGGGGGCCTGGCGAGCAGTACTTC. This translates into CASSIGGGPGEQYF.

There are a few counts of this clone. This sequence joins TRBV7-3 and TRBJ2-3, with unresolved D. This CDR3 contains 12 residues. Trimming took 6 bases from V and 6 from J, leaving 10 bases between them. CDR1 is SGHTA, CDR2 FQGTGA, per germline. CDR3 DNA: TGTGCCAGCAGTTACGACGGGGATACGCAGTATTTT. The encoded protein is CASSYDGDTQYF.

This chain connects TRBV11-1 to TRBJ2-7; possibly TRBD1 or TRBD2 for D (5 bases each). CDR3 length equals 13 residues. CDR1 and CDR2 (germline): SGHAT, FQDESV (reference sequence). Trimming took 3 bases from V and 0 from J, leaving 6 bases between them. CDR3 amino acids: CASSLGDSYEQYF. The CDR3 DNA sequence: TGTGCCAGCAGCTTGGGGGACTCCTACGAGCAGTACTTC.

This chain connects TRBV27 to TRBJ1-2, with TRBD1 identical over 7 bases. This CDR3 spans 15 amino acids. V was clipped by 2 bases and J by 2 bases; unmatched bases: 5. Germline V gene lookup returns CDR1 MNHEY and CDR2 SMNVEV (reference sequence). CDR3 amino acids: CASSLNPGGNYGYTF. DNA of the CDR3: TGTGCCAGCAGTTTAAATCCAGGGGGGAACTATGGCTACACCTTC.

The chain carries TRBV9 and TRBJ2-7; D could derive from TRBD1 or TRBD2 (5 bases each). The CDR3 runs to 15 residues. The V gene lost 4 bases and the J gene lost 5 bases, with 19 bases spanning the gap. Germline CDR1 is SGDLS and CDR2 is YYNGEE. The CDR3 protein is CASSPLGGLWNEQYF. Here the CDR3 DNA reads TGTGCCAGCAGCCCCCTTGGGGGTTTGTGGAACGAGCAGTACTTC. Complete variable domain (other parts from reference TRBV9 and TRBJ2-7): DSGVTQTPKHLITATGQRVTLRCSPRSGDLSVYWYQQSLDQGLQFLIQYYNGEERAKGNILERFSAQQFPDLHSELNLSSLELGDSALYFCASSPLGGLWNEQYFGPGTRLTVT.

V gene TRBV4-2 combines with J gene TRBJ2-3, with TRBD2 identical over 15 bases. The J segment lost 4 bases and the V segment lost 0 bases, leaving 20 bases of the junction unmatched. The V gene's germline CDR1 is LGHNA and CDR2 YNFKEQ. This CDR3 region has 23 residues. The CDR3 is CASSQERRGTSGGPASRPDTQYF. CDR3 nucleotide sequence: TGTGCCAGCAGCCAAGAGAGGCGAGGGACTAGCGGGGGGCCCGCCTCACGCCCAGATACGCAGTATTTT.

This sequence joins TRBV18 and TRBJ2-3, with D possibly TRBD2 on 7 matching bases. Germline-derived CDR1 and CDR2 are KGHSH and LQKENI. V lost 2 bases, J lost 2 bases, and 11 bases lay in between. The CDR3 is 15 amino acids. This CDR3 reads CASSPAGASTDTQYF. The CDR3 bases are TGTGCCAGCTCACCAGCGGGGGCCTCCACAGATACGCAGTATTTT.

CDR3 coding DNA: TGCGCCAGCAGCTTTACCGGGACGGACGGGGAGACCCAGTACTTC. Amino acid sequence: CASSFTGTDGETQYF. The chain carries TRBV5-1 and TRBJ2-5, with D possibly called TRBD1 or TRBD2 (5 bases each). Germline V gene sequence: CDR1 SGHRS, CDR2 YFSETQ. This CDR3 has 15 residues. The V end was cut by 2 bases, the J end by 5 bases, with 16 bases between.

This clone has just a few counts. CDR3 nucleotide sequence: TGTGCCAGCAGTGAACAGGACAGACTCCCTAATTCACCCCTCCACTTT. The encoded protein is CASSEQDRLPNSPLHF. The V call is TRBV6-1, the J call TRBJ1-6, with TRBD1 as a possible D gene (6 bases). With 2 bases removed from V and 6 bases from J, the gap between germline ends came to 14 bases. This CDR3 spans 16 amino acids. Germline V gene data show CDR1 as MNHNS and CDR2 as SASEGT.

This clone was counted a single time. This chain uses TRBV7-9 with TRBJ2-1; D is unresolved. Trimming pared 8 bases from V and 5 bases from J, leaving 10 bases between. The germline V gene encodes CDR1 SEHNR and CDR2 FQNEAQ (reference sequence). The CDR3 is 12 amino acids. CDR3 amino acids: CASSAGNNEQFF. CDR3 in DNA: TGTGCCAGCTCCGCAGGAAACAATGAGCAGTTCTTC.

The rearrangement links TRBV2 to TRBJ2-2, with 8 bases lining up with TRBD1. Germline assignment: CDR1 SNHLY and CDR2 FYNNEI. This CDR3 has 14 amino acids. Trimming removed 11 bases from V and 4 bases from J; junction bases left unmatched: 9. The CDR3 spells CASAGRGRTGELFF. The CDR3 DNA reads TGTGCCTCAGCAGGCAGGGGGCGCACCGGGGAGCTGTTTTTT.

The chain combines TRBV5-6 with TRBJ1-2; D gene ambiguous. V dropped 3 bases and J dropped 4 bases, with 13 bases sitting between them. Germline lookup yields CDR1 SGHDT and CDR2 YYEEEE. This CDR3 spans 14 amino acids. For the CDR3, the DNA is TGTGCCAGCAGCTCACAAGGGAGGACCTATGGCTACACCTTC. Its protein product is CASSSQGRTYGYTF.